Listed below are T cell receptor beta chains from one sample, sequenced in a study of shared clonotypes between healthy human individuals. Profiled with immunoSEQ multiplex PCR; TCRdb holds only in-frame clones, not every one. The sample comprises about 1.1 million clones, around 82% of which are singletons, and roughly 0.62% rests with the top ten. The sequencing sample was made of memory CD4+ T cells from PBMCs. These receptor sequences come from a man aged 18 to 35 in good health. Some clones in this sample may be carry-over from other donors' samples. The CDR3 runs from the conserved cysteine through the conserved F or W. Each record gives: V gene, J gene, clone size, CDR3 protein. Rows give clone size only sometimes, using once, few, many, or a class for an expanded clone.

v_gene: TRBV2
j_gene: TRBJ2-5
abundance: once
CDR3aa: CASKAGWSPQETQYF

v_gene: TRBV7-9
j_gene: TRBJ2-2
abundance: NA
CDR3aa: CASSLGSSGKNTGELFF

v_gene: TRBV19
j_gene: TRBJ2-7
abundance: once
CDR3aa: CASSSRDGLEQYF

v_gene: TRBV29-1
j_gene: TRBJ2-1
abundance: NA
CDR3aa: CSVGGGIYNEQFF

v_gene: TRBV6-4
j_gene: TRBJ2-1
abundance: NA
CDR3aa: CASAKVGDLSYNEQFF

v_gene: TRBV30
j_gene: TRBJ1-2
abundance: NA
CDR3aa: CAWSLSSVQGSYGYTF

v_gene: TRBV4-1
j_gene: TRBJ1-5
abundance: once
CDR3aa: CASSQDFRTGVPQHF

v_gene: TRBV10-3
j_gene: TRBJ1-5
abundance: NA
CDR3aa: CAISDQGDYSNQPQHF

v_gene: TRBV27
j_gene: TRBJ2-2
abundance: NA
CDR3aa: CASSHPLRDSGTGELFF

v_gene: TRBV11-1
j_gene: TRBJ2-1
abundance: NA
CDR3aa: CASSLSANANYNEQFF

v_gene: TRBV5-6
j_gene: TRBJ1-2
abundance: NA
CDR3aa: CASSLAGQTGYTF

v_gene: TRBV28
j_gene: TRBJ2-1
abundance: NA
CDR3aa: CASSQDSYNEQFF

v_gene: TRBV27
j_gene: TRBJ2-1
abundance: NA
CDR3aa: CATLPGGAYNEQFF

v_gene: TRBV18
j_gene: TRBJ1-2
abundance: NA
CDR3aa: CASSPLDREYGYTF

v_gene: TRBV4-1
j_gene: TRBJ2-1
abundance: NA
CDR3aa: CASSQAVLAGYNEQFF

v_gene: TRBV27
j_gene: TRBJ1-1
abundance: few
CDR3aa: CASSRSRSWGEAFF

v_gene: TRBV2
j_gene: TRBJ1-5
abundance: NA
CDR3aa: CASLLNGQTNQPQHF

v_gene: TRBV18
j_gene: TRBJ1-1
abundance: NA
CDR3aa: CASSPNRGERSTEAFF

v_gene: TRBV7-9
j_gene: TRBJ2-3
abundance: NA
CDR3aa: CASSLRTGGTDTQYF

v_gene: TRBV7-8
j_gene: TRBJ2-7
abundance: NA
CDR3aa: CASSLPGREWYF

v_gene: TRBV19
j_gene: TRBJ1-1
abundance: NA
CDR3aa: CASSIFRGSEAFF

v_gene: TRBV4-1
j_gene: TRBJ1-1
abundance: NA
CDR3aa: CASSRKGTEDQRAFF

v_gene: TRBV18
j_gene: TRBJ2-7
abundance: NA
CDR3aa: CASSRDTGTYSYEQYF

v_gene: TRBV19
j_gene: TRBJ2-5
abundance: few
CDR3aa: CASSRGGDRSETQYF

v_gene: TRBV5-1
j_gene: TRBJ1-1
abundance: NA
CDR3aa: CASSLGAQLTEAFF

v_gene: TRBV28
j_gene: TRBJ2-7
abundance: NA
CDR3aa: CASRHPSSYEQYF

v_gene: TRBV14
j_gene: TRBJ1-2
abundance: NA
CDR3aa: CASSSPNKGFGYTF

v_gene: TRBV7-3
j_gene: TRBJ1-1
abundance: NA
CDR3aa: CASSLVRGAEAFF

v_gene: TRBV6-1
j_gene: TRBJ1-1
abundance: NA
CDR3aa: CASSWTGLTEAFF

v_gene: TRBV7-2
j_gene: TRBJ2-4
abundance: once
CDR3aa: CASSPPRQGGKNIQYF

v_gene: TRBV11-2
j_gene: TRBJ1-1
abundance: NA
CDR3aa: CASSSQGLNTEAFF

v_gene: TRBV28
j_gene: TRBJ2-3
abundance: NA
CDR3aa: CATKMTDTQYF

v_gene: TRBV27
j_gene: TRBJ2-2
abundance: NA
CDR3aa: CASSFEGITNTGELFF

v_gene: TRBV13
j_gene: TRBJ1-4
abundance: NA
CDR3aa: CASSLGRRVTNEKLFF

v_gene: TRBV6-5
j_gene: TRBJ1-4
abundance: NA
CDR3aa: CASSWVSGDEKLFF

v_gene: TRBV11-1
j_gene: TRBJ2-7
abundance: NA
CDR3aa: CASSFGTSGRGEQYF

v_gene: TRBV7-8
j_gene: TRBJ2-7
abundance: few
CDR3aa: CASRIAGSHEQYF

v_gene: TRBV5-1
j_gene: TRBJ1-5
abundance: NA
CDR3aa: CASSLEGQPNQPQHF

v_gene: TRBV19
j_gene: TRBJ1-5
abundance: NA
CDR3aa: CASSAKNSNQPQHF

v_gene: TRBV30
j_gene: TRBJ2-3
abundance: few
CDR3aa: CAWGTGGGTDTQYF

v_gene: TRBV18
j_gene: TRBJ1-1
abundance: few
CDR3aa: CASSRGRPNTEAFF

v_gene: TRBV18
j_gene: TRBJ2-2
abundance: NA
CDR3aa: CASSSGTSGRNTGELFF

v_gene: TRBV7-9
j_gene: TRBJ2-4
abundance: NA
CDR3aa: CASSFLLAGGQEDIQYF

v_gene: TRBV15
j_gene: TRBJ1-2
abundance: NA
CDR3aa: CATSMDRINYGYTF

v_gene: TRBV4-2
j_gene: TRBJ1-2
abundance: NA
CDR3aa: CASSQTTGWDGYTF

v_gene: TRBV18
j_gene: TRBJ2-1
abundance: NA
CDR3aa: CASSPRMSSYNEQFF

v_gene: TRBV2
j_gene: TRBJ2-6
abundance: once
CDR3aa: CASGGLSSGANVLTF

v_gene: TRBV2
j_gene: TRBJ1-1
abundance: few
CDR3aa: CASSGVQTGVNTEAFF

v_gene: TRBV11-3
j_gene: TRBJ1-3
abundance: NA
CDR3aa: CASSRGQTPGNTIYF

v_gene: TRBV5-4
j_gene: TRBJ1-2
abundance: NA
CDR3aa: CASSLGLGNYGYTF

v_gene: TRBV5-1
j_gene: TRBJ2-1
abundance: NA
CDR3aa: CASSLDLVGEQFF

v_gene: TRBV5-1
j_gene: TRBJ2-5
abundance: NA
CDR3aa: CASSLVQGEETQYF

v_gene: TRBV7-9
j_gene: TRBJ2-7
abundance: NA
CDR3aa: CASSTPDRVRSYEQYF

v_gene: TRBV10-1
j_gene: TRBJ2-2
abundance: NA
CDR3aa: CASSPGLAAGELFF

v_gene: TRBV4-2
j_gene: TRBJ2-5
abundance: NA
CDR3aa: CASSQALAEETQYF

v_gene: TRBV28
j_gene: TRBJ1-2
abundance: NA
CDR3aa: CASSSLGQGARGYTF

v_gene: TRBV5-1
j_gene: TRBJ2-2
abundance: NA
CDR3aa: CASSSGSSAGELFF